Listed here are 16 T cell receptor beta chains from one sample, sequenced in a study of Ad26.COV2.S vaccination and SARS-CoV-2 variants. Treatment defined: approximately 18 received Ad26.COV2.S at low or high dose, single or two shots; about 5 received placebo; per-sample allocation not given. Specimens were obtained on day 63 following the first vaccine or placebo injection. The repertoire was sequenced with immunoSEQ multiplex PCR; TCRdb's copy has only in-frame clones and lacks some. The table lists fewer than 400,000 clones, 86% of them singletons, with 1.5% to 2.5% in the top ten. The source material was peripheral blood, sampled in a trial of Ad26.COV2.S vaccine versus placebo. These receptors were collected from a person aged 18-60 years who received the Ad26.COV2.S COVID-19 vaccine or a placebo.

The genes are TRBV5-1 and TRBJ1-2; D may be TRBD1 (6 bases). CDR3 length: 14 residues. V was cut by 5 bases and J by 4 bases, with 15 bases left in between. Per germline, CDR1 SGHRS and CDR2 YFSETQ. The CDR3 DNA is TGCGCCAGCAGTCCGGGGACACGGATCTATGGCTACACCTTC. Encoded protein: CASSPGTRIYGYTF.

CDR3 nucleotides: TGTGCCAGCAGTGAAGCAGGCAGACCTAATGAAAAACTGTTTTTT. It specifies CASSEAGRPNEKLFF. The V and J genes are TRBV2 and TRBJ1-4; no clear D. Germline V gives CDR1 SNHLY, CDR2 FYNNEI. The V and J ends lost 0 bases and 3 bases respectively, with 8 bases between them. The CDR3 is 15 residues long.

This chain uses TRBV19 with TRBJ1-3, with D tentatively TRBD1 (5 bases). Germline assignment: CDR1 LNHDA and CDR2 SQIVND (reference sequence). The V end lost 9 bases, the J end lost 0 bases, and 24 bases lay between the germline ends. The CDR3 totals 18 residues. CDR3 sequence: CASSDRDVGSSSGNTIYF. The CDR3, as DNA: TGTGCCAGCTCAGATCGGGACGTCGGATCTAGCTCTGGAAACACCATATATTTT.

Note on this clone: The sample has other DNA sequences that encode this CDR3 too. The chain has TRBV5-6 and TRBJ1-1; no reliable D call. Trimming left V 0 bases short and J 2 bases short, with 5 bases between. Per the germline V gene, CDR1 is SGHDT and CDR2 is YYEEEE. The CDR3 runs 13 residues. The CDR3 region has the DNA TGTGCCAGCAGCTTGGGTTTAAACACTGAAGCTTTCTTT. Protein product: CASSLGLNTEAFF.

This clone has just one count. The chain has TRBV6-5 and TRBJ2-1; 8 bases map to TRBD2. Germline-derived CDR1 and CDR2 are MNHEY and SVGAGI. The CDR3 contains 15 residues. V lost 2 bases and J lost 6; bases outside the gene matches: 6. DNA of the CDR3: TGTGCCAGCAGTTACAGCGGGGGTATACTCAATGAGCAGTTCTTC. Translation gives CASSYSGGILNEQFF.

The chain has TRBV4-2 and TRBJ1-2; D uncertain. V was shortened by 1 base and J by 2 bases, with 32 bases between the two germline ends. This CDR3 region has 22 residues. Germline assignment: CDR1 LGHNA and CDR2 YNFKEQ. This chain's CDR3 is CASSQVTFERASEEIGNYGYTF. The CDR3 nucleotides are TGTGCCAGCAGCCAAGTGACTTTTGAGCGCGCCTCCGAAGAGATAGGGAACTATGGCTACACCTTC.

This clone was observed once. The rearrangement uses TRBV18 and TRBJ1-2; D remains unclear. This CDR3 has 14 residues. CDR1 KGHSH and CDR2 LQKENI come from the germline V gene. Trimming stripped 3 bases from V and 6 bases from J, with 14 bases between. CDR3 in amino acids: CASSPYITPNGYTF. The CDR3 region has the DNA TGTGCCAGCTCACCCTACATAACCCCCAATGGCTACACCTTC.

The genes are TRBV2 and TRBJ1-1, with D possibly TRBD1 on 5 matching bases. The CDR3 totals 14 residues. The V gene lost 6 bases and the J gene lost 5 bases, with 16 bases spanning the gap. The germline CDR1 and CDR2 sequences are SNHLY and FYNNEI. This chain's CDR3 is CASREAWGLTEAFF. As DNA, the CDR3 is TGTGCCAGCAGGGAGGCTTGGGGGTTGACTGAAGCTTTCTTT.

This clone was counted a single time. This chain uses TRBV6-2 or TRBV6-3 with TRBJ2-1; TRBD1 aligns across 8 bases. CDR1 and CDR2 (germline): MNHEY, SVGEGT. The CDR3 runs to 13 residues. Germline trimming cut 2 bases from V and 16 bases from J; bases unmatched to any gene: 10. The CDR3: CASSYQGQGERFF. The CDR3 DNA sequence: TGTGCCAGCAGTTACCAAGGACAGGGTGAGCGTTTCTTC.

The rearrangement links TRBV7-2 to TRBJ1-2; tentative D call: TRBD1 (6 bases). V lost 4 bases and J 5 bases, leaving 8 bases between the germline ends. CDR3 size: 12 residues. CDR1 is SGHTA, CDR2 FQGNSA, per germline. The CDR3 DNA reads as TGTGCCAGCAGCTCAACAGGGTATGGCTACACCTTC. Amino acids: CASSSTGYGYTF.

V and J are TRBV7-8 and TRBJ2-7, with 7 bases that match TRBD1. J lost 3 bases, V lost 5 bases, and 7 bases had no gene match. Germline assignment: CDR1 SGHVS and CDR2 FQNEAQ. The CDR3 runs to 14 residues. The CDR3 DNA sequence: TGTGCCAGCAGCGCCAACAGGGGAAGCTACGAGCAGTACTTC. As protein: CASSANRGSYEQYF. The full variable domain, completed using reference TRBV7-8 and TRBJ2-7, is GAGVSQSPRYKVAKRGQDVALRCDPISGHVSLFWYQQALGQGPEFLTYFQNEAQLDKSGLPSDRFFAERPEGSVSTLKIQRTQQEDSAVYLCASSANRGSYEQYFGPGTRLTVT.

The chain has TRBV13 and TRBJ1-6; D might be TRBD1 (6 bases). V was trimmed by 2 bases and J by 4 bases, leaving 9 bases between them. The CDR3 loop spans 15 amino acids. Germline assignment: CDR1 PRHDT and CDR2 FYEKMQ (reference sequence). In DNA form, the CDR3 reads TGTGCCAGCAGCTTATCCCAGGGGTATAATTCACCCCTCCACTTT. Translated: CASSLSQGYNSPLHF.

The genes are TRBV21-1 and TRBJ1-3. TRBV21-1 is annotated as a pseudogene. The CDR3 loop spans 18 amino acids. The CDR3 is CASSKAGREAVAGNTIYF. DNA of the CDR3: TGTGCCAGCAGCAAAGCGGGCAGGGAGGCGGTTGCTGGAAACACCATATATTTT.

This clone was observed a single time. This chain uses TRBV18 with TRBJ2-7, with D possibly being TRBD1 or TRBD2 (5 bases each). CDR3 length: 15 amino acids. V was clipped by 3 bases and J by 3 bases, with 15 bases between them. The V gene's germline CDR1 is KGHSH and CDR2 LQKENI. CDR3: CASSPSRDLSYEQYF. In DNA, the CDR3 is TGTGCCAGCTCACCCTCCCGGGACCTGAGCTACGAGCAGTACTTC.

The CDR3 DNA is TGTGCCATCAGTTTCGACAGGGGGTCCTCCTACGAGCAGTACTTC. Its protein product is CAISFDRGSSYEQYF. The chain uses TRBV10-3 and TRBJ2-7; 9 nucleotides align to TRBD1. Trimming at V came to 5 bases and at J to 0 bases, leaving 5 bases not matched to a gene. The CDR3 consists of 15 residues. CDR1 is ENHRY and CDR2 is SYGVKD in the germline V gene.

The rearrangement uses TRBV3-1 (or the pseudogene TRBV3-2) and TRBJ2-7; D uncertain. The CDR3 runs 16 residues. Trimming removed 0 bases at V and 2 bases at J, with 14 bases between. CDR1 and CDR2 (germline): LGHDT, YNNKEL (reference sequence). The CDR3 DNA follows: TGTGCCAGCAGCCAAGATCGGTGGGCAGATCCCTACGAGCAGTACTTC. It specifies CASSQDRWADPYEQYF.